Following are 12 T cell receptor beta chains from one sample sequenced in a study of radiotherapy plus CTLA-4 blockade in lung cancer. Data came from immunoSEQ multiplex PCR; TCRdb stores just in-frame clones and leaves some out. The table has tens of thousands of clones, approximately 81% seen once. The sequencing used peripheral blood, collected from a patient treated with radiotherapy plus ipilimumab. The origin of the receptors is a human donor with non-small cell lung cancer that progressed on radiotherapy plus ipilimumab.

This clone has only a few counts. CDR3 in amino acids: CASSFRGRYGYTF. The CDR3 DNA is TGTGCCAGCAGTTTCAGGGGAAGGTATGGCTACACCTTC. The chain employs TRBV28 and TRBJ1-2, with D possibly being TRBD1 (6 bases). The V gene lost 3 bases and the J gene lost 5 bases, with 10 bases spanning the gap. The CDR3 loop spans 13 amino acids. Germline V gene lookup returns CDR1 MDHEN and CDR2 SYDVKM.

The chain couples TRBV4-1 to TRBJ1-1; D not resolved. Germline V gene data show CDR1 as MGHRA and CDR2 as YSYEKL. Trimming stripped 3 bases from V and 2 bases from J, with 13 bases between. CDR3 length: 15 amino acids. The CDR3 DNA reads TGCGCCAGCAGCCAGGCCGAGGGTCTCAACACTGAAGCTTTCTTT. This gives the protein CASSQAEGLNTEAFF.

There are a few counts of this clone. The chain combines TRBV6-5 with TRBJ2-7; D gene ambiguous. The CDR3 spans 15 residues. V lost 5 bases and J 2 bases, leaving 16 bases between the germline ends. Germline V gene lookup returns CDR1 MNHEY and CDR2 SVGAGI. The CDR3 is CASSNPGTQTYEQYF. CDR3 bases: TGTGCCAGCAGTAATCCGGGCACACAGACCTACGAGCAGTACTTC.

A few counts support this clone. V usage is TRBV28 and J usage is TRBJ2-5, with TRBD2 matching over 8 bases. V dropped 3 bases and J dropped 5; count of bases not matched to a gene: 8. CDR1 MDHEN and CDR2 SYDVKM come from the germline V gene. The CDR3 contains 15 residues. The DNA for the CDR3 is TGTGCCAGCAGTTTTATAGCGGGGCTCCGCGAGACCCAGTACTTC. Translation gives CASSFIAGLRETQYF.

V is TRBV6-6 and J is TRBJ1-5; a possible D gene is TRBD1 (6 bases). CDR3 size: 14 residues. V was pared by 0 bases and J by 7 bases, with 10 bases between. The germline V gene has CDR1 MNHNY and CDR2 SVGAGI (reference sequence). In DNA form, the CDR3 reads TGTGCCAGCAGTTACTCAGGGGGATCCCAGCCCCAGCATTTT. It codes for CASSYSGGSQPQHF.

DNA of the CDR3: TGTGCCAGCAGCGTAGTAGCGGGAACGAACACCGGGGAGCTGTTTTTT. Its protein is CASSVVAGTNTGELFF. The V call is TRBV9, the J call TRBJ2-2, with TRBD2 matching over 8 bases. Germline V CDR1 and CDR2: SGDLS, YYNGEE. Losses at the gene ends were 0 bases for V and 0 bases for J; bases not matched to a gene: 1. CDR3 length equals 16 residues.

The V call is TRBV6-5, the J call TRBJ2-1, with D possibly being TRBD1 (5 bases). The CDR3 sequence is 13 residues long. Trimming stripped 8 bases from V and 7 bases from J, with 15 bases between. Germline CDR1 and CDR2: MNHEY and SVGAGI. The DNA for the CDR3 is TGTGCCAGCGAGCAGGGCCCTCCGAATGAGCAGTTCTTC. This sequence encodes CASEQGPPNEQFF.

This chain joins TRBV5-4 and TRBJ2-5, with 11 nucleotides matching TRBD1. From germline, CDR1 is SGHNT and CDR2 YYREEE (reference sequence). V lost 2 bases to trimming and J lost 3 bases; unmatched junction nucleotides: 3. This CDR3 has 15 amino acids. In DNA form, the CDR3 reads TGTGCCAGCAGCTTACCGGGACAGGGGGAAGAGACCCAGTACTTC. It translates to CASSLPGQGEETQYF.

The chain links TRBV2 to TRBJ2-7; D unresolved. Trimming left V 5 bases short and J 0 bases short, with 5 bases between. The CDR3 is made up of 12 amino acids. CDR1 is SNHLY and CDR2 is FYNNEI in the germline V gene. CDR3: CASSPSSYEQYF. CDR3 in DNA: TGTGCCAGCAGTCCCAGCTCCTACGAGCAGTACTTC.

The rearrangement uses TRBV4-1 and TRBJ1-3; the match to TRBD1 covers 11 bases. The junction had 12 bases not matched to a gene; V was cut back by 1 base and J by 4 bases. CDR3 length equals 19 residues. Germline loops: CDR1 MGHRA, CDR2 YSYEKL. The CDR3 loop reads CASSQGTDSGQGGGNTIYF. CDR3 DNA sequence: TGCGCCAGCAGCCAAGGAACCGACTCGGGACAGGGGGGAGGAAACACCATATATTTT.

This chain uses TRBV6-5 with TRBJ1-1; TRBD1 might be the D (6 bases). The CDR3 is 12 amino acids. Germline-derived CDR1 and CDR2 are MNHEY and SVGAGI. V gave up 9 bases and J gave up 4 bases, with 12 bases separating them. In DNA, the CDR3 is TGTGCCAGTGGGGGCGGGAGCACTGAAGCTTTCTTT. It yields the protein CASGGGSTEAFF.

V usage is TRBV2 and J usage is TRBJ1-4, with D uncertain. Germline-derived CDR1 and CDR2 are SNHLY and FYNNEI. The CDR3 sequence is 14 residues long. V was clipped by 1 base and J by 8 bases, with 11 bases between them. CDR3 sequence: CASSEVAMGEKLFF. CDR3 DNA sequence: TGTGCCAGCAGTGAAGTTGCGATGGGGGAAAAACTGTTTTTT.